The 20 T cell receptor beta chains below come from one sample, sequenced in a study of blood T cell repertoires in COVID-19. Assay used: immunoSEQ multiplex PCR; TCRdb lists only in-frame clones, some missing. The sample lists about 74,000 clones; around 75% were seen once. Specimen: peripheral blood. The receptors shown here come from an older man with acute or convalescent COVID-19.

The J gene is TRBJ1-5, the V gene TRBV5-1; D not resolved. The CDR3 consists of 15 residues. The germline CDR1 and CDR2 sequences are SGHRS and YFSETQ. V was cut by 1 base and J by 5 bases, with 13 bases left in between. The CDR3 spells CASSLKWGVDQPQHF. The CDR3 DNA follows: TGCGCCAGCAGCTTGAAATGGGGAGTCGATCAGCCCCAGCATTTT.

The CDR3 bases are TGTGCCAGCAGCACGCCGGGACAGGGGGAGGATCAGCCCCAGCATTTT. This gives the protein CASSTPGQGEDQPQHF. The J gene is TRBJ1-5, the V gene TRBV28, with 11 positions matching TRBD1. V shed 6 bases, J shed 5 bases, and the junction held 9 bases outside the gene matches. The germline V gene encodes CDR1 MDHEN and CDR2 SYDVKM. The CDR3 extends over 16 amino acids.

This chain joins TRBV7-9 and TRBJ1-4; tentative D call: TRBD1 (6 bases). This CDR3 has 15 residues. The ends were cut back, 7 bases at V and 5 bases at J, with 17 bases in the middle. In germline, CDR1 is SEHNR, CDR2 FQNEAQ (reference sequence). The CDR3 protein is CASINLQGSNEKLFF. DNA of the CDR3: TGTGCCAGCATCAATTTACAGGGCTCGAATGAAAAACTGTTTTTT.

The rearrangement uses TRBV3-1 (or the pseudogene TRBV3-2) and TRBJ2-7; perhaps TRBD2 as D (6 bases). V shed 4 bases and J shed 6 bases, with 16 bases lying between them. Per germline, CDR1 LGHDT and CDR2 YNNKEL (reference sequence). This CDR3 comprises 14 residues. The CDR3 DNA sequence: TGTGCCAGCAGCCCCAGCATGGGGGGACGCGAGCAGTACTTC. It codes for CASSPSMGGREQYF.

The chain employs TRBV4-2 and TRBJ2-5; 7 bases map to TRBD2. Germline assignment: CDR1 LGHNA and CDR2 YNFKEQ. The junction had 9 bases not matched to a gene; V was cut back by 0 bases and J by 5 bases. The length of the CDR3 is 16 residues. This chain's CDR3 is CASSQDEGGPRETQYF. In DNA, the CDR3 is TGTGCCAGCAGCCAAGATGAGGGAGGGCCCCGGGAGACCCAGTACTTC.

The rearrangement links TRBV28 to TRBJ1-3; D remains ambiguous. This CDR3 is 13 amino acids long. With 10 bases removed from V and 3 bases from J, the gap between germline ends came to 13 bases. The germline V gene encodes CDR1 MDHEN and CDR2 SYDVKM. This CDR3 reads CAISPGNGNTIYF. CDR3 DNA sequence: TGTGCCATATCCCCCGGGAATGGAAACACCATATATTTT.

In nucleotides, the CDR3 is TGCGCCAGCAGCGCGATCTCCGGGACTAGCGGGGGTGGTTCCTACAATGAGCAGTTCTTC. It encodes CASSAISGTSGGGSYNEQFF. The rearrangement links TRBV5-1 to TRBJ2-1, with 14 bases identical to TRBD2. Trimming removed 4 bases from V and 1 base from J; junction bases left unmatched: 13. The length of the CDR3 is 20 residues. Per germline, CDR1 SGHRS and CDR2 YFSETQ.

The chain recombines TRBV29-1 with TRBJ2-3; 9 nucleotides agree with TRBD1. Germline lookup yields CDR1 SQVTM and CDR2 ANQGSEA. The junction had 6 bases not matched to a gene; V was cut back by 7 bases and J by 1 base. The CDR3 extends over 14 amino acids. As DNA, the CDR3 is TGCAGCGCACTGGGACAGGGCGGCACAGATACGCAGTATTTT. Translated, it gives CSALGQGGTDTQYF.

The chain is built from TRBV25-1 and TRBJ2-3; 7 bases map to TRBD2. Germline CDR1 reads MGHDK; CDR2 reads SYGVNS. The CDR3 covers 16 residues. With 1 base clipped from V and 1 base from J, the junction kept 5 bases outside the gene matches. This chain's CDR3 is CASSESRLARTDTQYF. In DNA form, the CDR3 reads TGTGCCAGCAGTGAATCCCGACTAGCTCGCACAGATACGCAGTATTTT.

V and J are TRBV19 and TRBJ1-1, with unresolved D. V shed 3 bases and J shed 4 bases, with 15 bases lying between them. The V gene's germline CDR1 is LNHDA and CDR2 SQIVND (reference sequence). The CDR3 length is 15 residues. The CDR3 nucleotides are TGTGCCAGTAGTATTCAGATTACAAACCCCACTGAAGCTTTCTTT. It encodes CASSIQITNPTEAFF. Looking up the rest from reference TRBV19 and TRBJ1-1 gives the full variable domain: DGGITQSPKYLFRKEGQNVTLSCEQNLNHDAMYWYRQDPGQGLRLIYYSQIVNDFQKGDIAEGYSVSREKKESFPLTVTSAQKNPTAFYLCASSIQITNPTEAFFGQGTRLTVV.

V usage is TRBV28 and J usage is TRBJ2-1; D is uncertain. Germline loops: CDR1 MDHEN, CDR2 SYDVKM. The CDR3 consists of 16 residues. The V gene lost 5 bases and the J gene lost 4 bases, with 18 bases spanning the gap. CDR3 region: CASSPLGGVIYNEQFF. CDR3 nucleotide sequence: TGTGCCAGCAGTCCGCTAGGCGGAGTGATTTACAATGAGCAGTTCTTC.

This clone is a singleton in its sample. The CDR3 spells CASSAAPGTEAETQYF. In DNA form, the CDR3 reads TGTGCCAGCAGCGCCGCACCCGGGACAGAGGCAGAGACCCAGTACTTC. V gene TRBV9 combines with J gene TRBJ2-5, with TRBD1 identical over 7 bases. Per the germline V gene, CDR1 is SGDLS and CDR2 is YYNGEE. The CDR3 is made up of 16 amino acids. After removal of 3 bases from V and 4 bases from J, the junction contained 12 bases not matched to a gene.

This chain connects TRBV5-1 to TRBJ2-7, with 7 bases lining up with TRBD2. The CDR3 has 15 amino acids. Germline CDR1 reads SGHRS; CDR2 reads YFSETQ. Losses at the gene ends were 7 bases for V and 3 bases for J; bases not matched to a gene: 13. CDR3 bases: TGCGCCAGCTCCCCAGGAGCTAGCGGATACTACGAGCAGTACTTC. It translates to CASSPGASGYYEQYF.

This chain uses TRBV2 with TRBJ1-4, with D maybe TRBD1 (5 bases). This CDR3 has 14 residues. The germline V gene encodes CDR1 SNHLY and CDR2 FYNNEI. V dropped 6 bases and J dropped 3 bases, with 11 bases sitting between them. The CDR3 sequence is CASSPRVANEKLFF. For the CDR3, the DNA is TGTGCCAGCAGCCCCAGGGTAGCTAATGAAAAACTGTTTTTT.

V gene TRBV7-2 combines with J gene TRBJ1-2, with TRBD1 identical over 10 bases. Germline loops: CDR1 SGHTA, CDR2 FQGNSA. Losses at the gene ends were 5 bases for V and 7 bases for J; bases not matched to a gene: 7. The CDR3 covers 14 residues. CDR3: CASSPQTGGVGYTF. The CDR3 coding sequence is TGTGCCAGCAGCCCTCAGACAGGGGGCGTTGGCTACACCTTC.

J is TRBJ1-4 and V is TRBV11-1; D gene unclear. This CDR3 is 13 amino acids long. Trimming removed 6 bases from V and 8 bases from J, with 13 bases in between. The germline V gene has CDR1 SGHAT and CDR2 FQDESV (reference sequence). This CDR3 reads CASRKPLEEKLFF. Here the CDR3 DNA reads TGTGCCAGCAGAAAGCCGTTGGAGGAAAAACTGTTTTTT.

The chain has TRBV6-5 and TRBJ2-7, with TRBD2 matching 13 bases. CDR3 length: 16 amino acids. In germline, CDR1 is MNHEY, CDR2 SVGAGI. The trim removed 4 bases at V and 2 bases at J, leaving 5 bases unmatched. CDR3 coding DNA: TGTGCCAGCAGTTTCACTAGCGGGAGGGCCCCCTACGAGCAGTACTTC. Translated: CASSFTSGRAPYEQYF.

V usage is TRBV10-3 and J usage is TRBJ1-4; possibly TRBD1 for D (5 bases). Trimming cost V 0 bases and J 5 bases, with 10 bases left between them. CDR3 length: 15 amino acids. CDR1 is ENHRY and CDR2 is SYGVKD in the germline V gene. The CDR3 is CAISESFQGNEKLFF. The CDR3 nucleotides are TGTGCCATCAGTGAGTCGTTTCAGGGAAATGAAAAACTGTTTTTT.

The V call is TRBV19, the J call TRBJ2-7; 9 bases are shared with TRBD2. Per germline, CDR1 LNHDA and CDR2 SQIVND (reference sequence). The CDR3 length is 12 residues. Trimming cost V 6 bases and J 4 bases; bases outside gene matches: 1. Here the CDR3 DNA reads TGTGCCAGTAGGAGCGGGAGGTACGAGCAGTACTTC. It specifies CASRSGRYEQYF.

The chain recombines TRBV10-3 with TRBJ2-7, with 11 bases lining up with TRBD1. Trimming took 6 bases from V and 0 from J; bases not matched to a gene: 4. Germline CDR1 and CDR2: ENHRY and SYGVKD. There are 15 residues in the CDR3. CDR3 nucleotide sequence: TGTGCCATCAGGGGGACAGGGGGGATCTCCTACGAGCAGTACTTC. The encoded protein is CAIRGTGGISYEQYF.